This T cell receptor (beta chain) stems from a study of blood T cell repertoires in COVID-19. Profiling relied on immunoSEQ multiplex PCR, and the TCRdb table lists in-frame clones only, not all of them. The table includes 280,000 or so clones, 90% detected once. Material for sequencing was PBMCs or T cells enriched from blood (not recorded which). This receptor was obtained from a woman aged 18-30 years with acute COVID-19.

The CDR3 is CASSFGGGTDTQYF. The CDR3 bases are TGTGCCAGCAGTTTCGGAGGAGGCACAGATACGCAGTATTTT. V usage is TRBV27 and J usage is TRBJ2-3; the D gene is possibly TRBD2 (5 bases). V dropped 3 bases and J dropped 1 base, with 8 bases sitting between them. The germline CDR1 and CDR2 sequences are MNHEY and SMNVEV (reference sequence). CDR3 size: 14 residues.